The clone carrying this T cell receptor beta chain was detected once. Its antigen is undetermined. Profiled with immunoSEQ multiplex PCR; TCRdb holds only in-frame clones, not every one. The sample gives 35,000 or so clones, around 78% of which show up once; roughly 40% is in the top ten. These data originate in a study of T cells in tumors after PD-1 blockade. Study information: Daily vismodegib 150 mg continued in a subset of anti-PD-1-treated patients. Mean per blood sample: 113,528 templates (roughly 22,000-270,000), 35,000 to 45,000 unique clonotypes. The study, taken as a whole, reports: About 41% of tumor TCR clonotypes were also found in blood.

Genomic DNA template from tumor biopsies or peripheral blood, 616 ng to 6,004 ng input. The CDR3 consists of 15 residues. V was cut by 9 bases and J by 0 bases, with 17 bases left in between. CDR1 and CDR2 (germline): LNHDA, SQIVND (reference sequence). The specimen was PBMCs, collected before anti-PD-1 treatment. The source of this sequence is a human donor with basal cell carcinoma. The V call is TRBV19, the J call TRBJ1-2; possible D gene TRBD1, 5 bases. In DNA form, the CDR3 reads TGTGCCAGCAGTCTCAAGGGGCTAGCTAACTATGGCTACACCTTC. Amino acids: CASSLKGLANYGYTF.